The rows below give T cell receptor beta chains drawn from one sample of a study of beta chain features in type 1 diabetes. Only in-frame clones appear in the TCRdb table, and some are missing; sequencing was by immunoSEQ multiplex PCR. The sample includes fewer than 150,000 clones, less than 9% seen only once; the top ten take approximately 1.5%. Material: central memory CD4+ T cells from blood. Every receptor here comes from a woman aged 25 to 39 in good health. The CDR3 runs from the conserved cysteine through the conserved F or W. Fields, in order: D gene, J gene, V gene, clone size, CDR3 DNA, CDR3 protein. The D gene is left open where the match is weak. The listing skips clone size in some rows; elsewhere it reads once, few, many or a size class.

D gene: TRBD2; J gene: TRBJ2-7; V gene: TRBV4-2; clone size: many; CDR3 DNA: TGTGCCAGCAGCCAAGTTTTCAGCGGGAGTTTCGAGCAGTACTTC; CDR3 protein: CASSQVFSGSFEQYF
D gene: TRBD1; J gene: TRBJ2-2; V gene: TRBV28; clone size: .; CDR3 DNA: TGTGCCAGCACCGACAGGGCAAGCACCGGGGAGCTGTTTTTT; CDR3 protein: CASTDRASTGELFF
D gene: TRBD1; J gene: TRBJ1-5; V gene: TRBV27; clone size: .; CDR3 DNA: TGTGCCAGCAGAAGCACAGGGGATCAGCCCCAGCATTTT; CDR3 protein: CASRSTGDQPQHF
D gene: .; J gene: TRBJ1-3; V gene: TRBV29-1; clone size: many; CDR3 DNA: TGCAGCGTTGATCCGGGCTCTGGAAACACCATATATTTT; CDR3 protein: CSVDPGSGNTIYF
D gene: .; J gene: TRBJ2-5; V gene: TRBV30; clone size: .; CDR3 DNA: TGTGCCTGGAGTGTATTCCGAGAGACCCAGTACTTC; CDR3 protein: CAWSVFRETQYF
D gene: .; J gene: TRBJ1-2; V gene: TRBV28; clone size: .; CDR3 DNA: TGTGCCAGCAAGAAGGGGCGCATGGAAAACTATGGCTACACCTTC; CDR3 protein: CASKKGRMENYGYTF
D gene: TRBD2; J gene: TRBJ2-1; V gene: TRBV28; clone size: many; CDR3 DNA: TGTGCCAGCAGAGGACTAGCGGGAGCTAGGGGCAGCTCCTACAATGAGCAGTTCTTC; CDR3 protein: CASRGLAGARGSSYNEQFF
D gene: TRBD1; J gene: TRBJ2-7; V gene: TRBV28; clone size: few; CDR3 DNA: TGTGCCAGCAGCCAGGGGGCAATGAGCTACGAGCAGTACTTC; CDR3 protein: CASSQGAMSYEQYF
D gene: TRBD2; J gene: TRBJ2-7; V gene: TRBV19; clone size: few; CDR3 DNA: TGTGCCAGTAGTTTAAGACTAGCGGAATCCTACGAGCAGTACTTC; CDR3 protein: CASSLRLAESYEQYF
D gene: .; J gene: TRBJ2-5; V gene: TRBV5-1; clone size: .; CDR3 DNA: TGCGCCAGCAGAGGGGGTCCAGCTCAAGAGACCCAGTACTTC; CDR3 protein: CASRGGPAQETQYF
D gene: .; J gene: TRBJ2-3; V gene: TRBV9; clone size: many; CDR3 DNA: TGTGCCAGCAGCGCCCTTGGAGGGAAGGAGGGCACGCAGTATTTT; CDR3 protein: CASSALGGKEGTQYF
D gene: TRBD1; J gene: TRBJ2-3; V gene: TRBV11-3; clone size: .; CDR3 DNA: TGTGCCAGCAGTAAAGGGACAGGGACAGATACGCAGTATTTT; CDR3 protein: CASSKGTGTDTQYF
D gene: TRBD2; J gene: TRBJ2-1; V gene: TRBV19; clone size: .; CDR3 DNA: TGTGCCAGTAGCGACCCCGATAGCGGGAGGATCTATGAGCAGTTCTTC; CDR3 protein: CASSDPDSGRIYEQFF
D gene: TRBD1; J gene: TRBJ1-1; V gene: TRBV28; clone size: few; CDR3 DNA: TGTGCCAGCAGCCAAAGGACAGGCCTAAACACTGAAGCTTTCTTT; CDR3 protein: CASSQRTGLNTEAFF
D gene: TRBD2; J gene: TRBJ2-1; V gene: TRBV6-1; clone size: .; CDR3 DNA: TGTGCCAGCAGTGGGGGGGGTGGAGTTGGTGGCTACAATGAGCAGTTCTTC; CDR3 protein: CASSGGGGVGGYNEQFF
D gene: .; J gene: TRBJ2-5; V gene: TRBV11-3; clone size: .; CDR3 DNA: TGTGCCAGCAGCTCTCAGGGGCGAGAGACCCAGTACTTC; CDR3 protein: CASSSQGRETQYF
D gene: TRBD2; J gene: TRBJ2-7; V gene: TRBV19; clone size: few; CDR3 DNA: TGTGCCAGTACCCGCGCTAGCGGGCACTACGAGCAGTACTTC; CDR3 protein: CASTRASGHYEQYF
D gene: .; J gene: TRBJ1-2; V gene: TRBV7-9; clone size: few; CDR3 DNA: TGTGCCAGCACTACCGCGGTGGAGTCAGCCGGCTACACCTTC; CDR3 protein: CASTTAVESAGYTF
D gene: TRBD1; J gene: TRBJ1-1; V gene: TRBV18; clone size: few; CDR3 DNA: TGTGCCAGCTCACCCATGGGACAGGGATCCACTGAAGCTTTCTTT; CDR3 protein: CASSPMGQGSTEAFF
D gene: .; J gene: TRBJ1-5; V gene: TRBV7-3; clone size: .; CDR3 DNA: TGTGCCAGCAGCATATCAGGGGCTGGGCAGCCCCAGCATTTT; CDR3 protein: CASSISGAGQPQHF
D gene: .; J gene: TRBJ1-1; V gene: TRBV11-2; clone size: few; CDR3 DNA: TGTGCCAGCAGTTTTCAGATGAACACTGAAGCTTTCTTT; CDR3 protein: CASSFQMNTEAFF
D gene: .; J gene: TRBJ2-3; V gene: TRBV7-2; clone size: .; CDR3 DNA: TGTGCCAGCAGCTCCACAACGTCAGATACGCAGTATTTT; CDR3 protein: CASSSTTSDTQYF
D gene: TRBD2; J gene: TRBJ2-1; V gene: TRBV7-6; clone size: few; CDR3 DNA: TGTGCCAGCAGCTTAGCTTCAGCCGGGAGGGTTGGTAATGAGCAGTTCTTC; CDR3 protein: CASSLASAGRVGNEQFF
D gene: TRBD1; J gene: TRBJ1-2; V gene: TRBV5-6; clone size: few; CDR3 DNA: TGTGCCAGCAGCTTGCCCCCGGGACAGGGAAACTATGGCTACACCTTC; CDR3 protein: CASSLPPGQGNYGYTF
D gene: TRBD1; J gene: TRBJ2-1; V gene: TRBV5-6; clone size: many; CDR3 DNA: TGTGCCAGCAGCTTTTGGGGGACAGGGTACAATGAGCAGTTCTTC; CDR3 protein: CASSFWGTGYNEQFF
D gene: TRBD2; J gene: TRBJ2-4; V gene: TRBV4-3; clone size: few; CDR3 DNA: TGCGCCAGCAGCCAAGATTGGGGGGGCGGGAGGGCCGATTCTCAAAACATTCAGTACTTC; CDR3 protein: CASSQDWGGGRADSQNIQYF
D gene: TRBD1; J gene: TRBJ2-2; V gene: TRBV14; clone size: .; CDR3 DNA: TGTGCCAGCAGCCATGGACAGGCGAACAGGGAGCTGTTTTTT; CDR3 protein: CASSHGQANRELFF
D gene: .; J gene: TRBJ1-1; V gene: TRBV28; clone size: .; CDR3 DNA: TGTGCCAGCAGGCTCGGTTACACTGAAGCTTTCTTT; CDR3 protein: CASRLGYTEAFF
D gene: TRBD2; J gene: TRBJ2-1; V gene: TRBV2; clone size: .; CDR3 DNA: TGTGCCAGTTCTAGCGGGAGGGCAAATGAGCAGTTCTTC; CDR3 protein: CASSSGRANEQFF
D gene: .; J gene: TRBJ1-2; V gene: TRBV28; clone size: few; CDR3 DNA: TGTGCCAGCAGCAGCACAGGGCTTGTCTATGGCTACACCTTC; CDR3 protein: CASSSTGLVYGYTF
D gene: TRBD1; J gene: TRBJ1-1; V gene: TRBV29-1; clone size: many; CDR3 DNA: TGCAGCGTTGAACGGAACAGGGGGACCACTGAAGCTTTCTTT; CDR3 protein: CSVERNRGTTEAFF
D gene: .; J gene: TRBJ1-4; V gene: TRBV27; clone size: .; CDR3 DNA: TGTGCCAGCAGGCCCGGGACAACTAATGAAAAACTGTTTTTT; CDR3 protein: CASRPGTTNEKLFF
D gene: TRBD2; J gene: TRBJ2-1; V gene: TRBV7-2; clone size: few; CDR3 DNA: TGTGCCAGCAGCTTATTTGGGGCGGGAGAGGAGCAGTTCTTC; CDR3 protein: CASSLFGAGEEQFF
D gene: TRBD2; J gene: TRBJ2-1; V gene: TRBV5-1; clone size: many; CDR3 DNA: TGCGCCAGCAGCCCGAGTCTAGCGGGGGTCAATGAGCAGTTCTTC; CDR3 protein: CASSPSLAGVNEQFF
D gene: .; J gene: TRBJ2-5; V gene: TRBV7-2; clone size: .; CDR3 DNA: TGTGCCAGCAGCTTAGGAGAATCAAAGACCCAGTACTTC; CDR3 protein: CASSLGESKTQYF
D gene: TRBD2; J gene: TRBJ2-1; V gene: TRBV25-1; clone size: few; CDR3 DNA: TGTGCCAGCAGTAATCCTAGCGGGAGCTTCAAAACCTACAATGAGCAGTTCTTC; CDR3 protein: CASSNPSGSFKTYNEQFF
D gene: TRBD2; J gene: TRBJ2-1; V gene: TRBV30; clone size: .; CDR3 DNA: TGTGCCTGGAGTGTAGGGACTAGCGGTAGAAACAATGAGCAGTTCTTC; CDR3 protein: CAWSVGTSGRNNEQFF
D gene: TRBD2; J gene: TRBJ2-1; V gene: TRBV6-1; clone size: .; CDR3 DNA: TGTGCCATCAGTGGGACTAGCGGAGACTCCTACAATGAGCAGTTCTTC; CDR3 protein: CAISGTSGDSYNEQFF
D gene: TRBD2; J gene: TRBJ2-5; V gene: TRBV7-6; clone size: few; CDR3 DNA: TGTGCCAGCAGCTTAAAGGGACTAGAAGAGACCCAGTACTTC; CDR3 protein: CASSLKGLEETQYF
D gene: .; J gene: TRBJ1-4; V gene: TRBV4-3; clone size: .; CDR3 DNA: TGCGCCAGCAGCCATAGAACAGCTTCAAATGAAAAACTGTTTTTT; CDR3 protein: CASSHRTASNEKLFF
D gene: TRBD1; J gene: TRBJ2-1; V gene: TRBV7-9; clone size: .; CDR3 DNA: TGTGCCAGCAGCTCCTCCGGGACAGGGGTTAATGAGCAGTTCTTC; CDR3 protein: CASSSSGTGVNEQFF
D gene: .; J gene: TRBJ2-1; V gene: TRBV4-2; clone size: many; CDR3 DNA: TGTGCCAGCAGCCAAGGCCTTGGCGGCAACAATGAGCAGTTCTTC; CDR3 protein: CASSQGLGGNNEQFF
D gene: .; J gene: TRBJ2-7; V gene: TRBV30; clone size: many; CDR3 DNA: TGTGCCTGGAGTGGAAGGACAGCCTACGAGCAGTACTTC; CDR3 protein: CAWSGRTAYEQYF
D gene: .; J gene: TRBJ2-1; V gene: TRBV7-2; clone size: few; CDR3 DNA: TGTGCCAGCAGCCGCGGGAATGAGCAGTTCTTC; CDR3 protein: CASSRGNEQFF
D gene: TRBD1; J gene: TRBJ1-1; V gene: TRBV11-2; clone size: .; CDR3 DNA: TGTGCCAGCAGCCTACCCCAGGGGGCAAACACTGAAGCTTTCTTT; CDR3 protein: CASSLPQGANTEAFF
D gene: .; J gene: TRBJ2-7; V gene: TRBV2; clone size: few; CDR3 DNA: TGTGCCAGCAGTGAAGCGCTTCGGGGTAGTGGCACTGTGTACTTC; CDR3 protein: CASSEALRGSGTVYF
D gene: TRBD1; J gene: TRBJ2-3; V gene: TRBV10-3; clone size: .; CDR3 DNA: TGTGCCATCAGTGAGTCGACAGGGGGGGATACGCAGTATTTT; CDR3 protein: CAISESTGGDTQYF
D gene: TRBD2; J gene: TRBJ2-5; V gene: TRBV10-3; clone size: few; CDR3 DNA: TGTGCCATCAGTGGAGTCGGAATAGCGGGAGGAGAGACCCAGTACTTC; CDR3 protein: CAISGVGIAGGETQYF
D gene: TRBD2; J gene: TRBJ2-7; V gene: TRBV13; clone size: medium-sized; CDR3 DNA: TGTGCCAGCAGCTTTCGGGGGGAGGGAGGCTACGAGCAGTACTTC; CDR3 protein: CASSFRGEGGYEQYF
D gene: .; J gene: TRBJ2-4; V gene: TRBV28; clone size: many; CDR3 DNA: TGTGCCAGCAGATATCCGGGACTCCCACCCCACATTCAGTACTTC; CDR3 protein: CASRYPGLPPHIQYF
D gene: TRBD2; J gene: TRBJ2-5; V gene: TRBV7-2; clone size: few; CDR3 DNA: TGTGCCAGCAGCCCGACTAGCGGACAAGAGACCCAGTACTTC; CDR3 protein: CASSPTSGQETQYF
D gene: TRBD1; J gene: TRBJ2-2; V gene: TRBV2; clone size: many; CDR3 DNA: TGTGCCAGCAGTGGGACAGGGAGTTTGGCCGGGGAGCTGTTTTTT; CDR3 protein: CASSGTGSLAGELFF
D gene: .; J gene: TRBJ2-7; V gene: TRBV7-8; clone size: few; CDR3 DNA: TGTGCCAGCAGCCCGACTATGCCCATGTCCTACGAGCAGTACTTC; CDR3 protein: CASSPTMPMSYEQYF